This TCR beta chain comes out of a study of cytomegalovirus exposure and HLA in healthy donors. A few counts support this clone. Clones were read by immunoSEQ multiplex PCR, and TCRdb kept only the in-frame ones, dropping some. The table includes over 150,000 clones, approximately 89% detected once. Material: PBMCs. The TCR originated in a man aged 18-30 years in good health and CMV-seropositive.

CDR3 in amino acids: CSASPGAVYTF. For the CDR3, the DNA is TGCAGTGCTAGCCCTGGAGCCGTCTACACCTTC. The chain is built from TRBV20-1 and TRBJ1-2; D gene uncertain. Germline V gene data show CDR1 as DFQATT and CDR2 as SNEGSKA (reference sequence). The CDR3 loop spans 11 amino acids. V was clipped by 3 bases and J by 10 bases, with 12 bases between them.